The rows below give T cell receptor beta chains drawn from one sample of a study of blood T cell repertoires in COVID-19. Assay used: immunoSEQ multiplex PCR; TCRdb lists only in-frame clones, some missing. The sample lists about 74,000 clones; roughly 91% were seen once. Source material: peripheral blood. These receptors were obtained from a woman of 80 years or more with active or convalescent COVID-19. The CDR3 runs from the conserved cysteine through the conserved F or W. D genes are given only for firm matches. The size field is filled for only some rows; it gives once, few, many or a size class.

clone_size	v_call	j_call	d_call	cdr3_nt	cdr3_aa
.	TRBV19	TRBJ1-2	.	TGTGCCAGTAGCCCGCGGGGCAGTGACCCGACTCCTATTGGCTACACCTTC	CASSPRGSDPTPIGYTF
.	TRBV12-3/TRBV12-4	TRBJ1-2	TRBD1	TGTGCCAGCAGTGACAGGGTAGTCGATGGCTACACCTTC	CASSDRVVDGYTF
.	TRBV4-1	TRBJ2-1	TRBD1	TGCGCCAGCAGCACAGACAGGGGGGGGAATGAGCAGTTCTTC	CASSTDRGGNEQFF
.	TRBV6-5	TRBJ1-4	TRBD1	TGTGCCAGCAAAAGGACAGGGGGCGTCGAAAAACTGTTTTTT	CASKRTGGVEKLFF
.	TRBV28	TRBJ2-3	.	TGTGCCAGCAGTCCCAGGGGGACTCCCCGGGGAGATACGCAGTATTTT	CASSPRGTPRGDTQYF
.	TRBV9	TRBJ1-5	.	TGTGCCAGCAGCGTAGGTGACTCTAAAAATCAGCCCCAGCATTTT	CASSVGDSKNQPQHF
.	TRBV7-2	TRBJ1-1	.	TGTGCCAGCAGCCTGAGACGGCCGGGGACTGAAGCTTTCTTT	CASSLRRPGTEAFF
.	TRBV5-8	TRBJ1-5	TRBD1	TGTGCCAGCAGCTTGGCCTCGGGGACAGGGGTTAATCAGCCCCAGCATTTT	CASSLASGTGVNQPQHF
.	TRBV6-5	TRBJ2-5	TRBD1	TGTGCCAGCAGCTTAGCGGACAGGGGTAGAGAGACCCAGTACTTC	CASSLADRGRETQYF
.	TRBV12-3/TRBV12-4	TRBJ2-7	.	TGTGCCAGCAGTCAACTAGCTTTCGAGCAGTACTTC	CASSQLAFEQYF
once	TRBV2	TRBJ1-1	TRBD1	TGTGCCAGCAGTGAAACAGGGGGCACTGAAGCTTTCTTT	CASSETGGTEAFF
.	TRBV29-1	TRBJ1-2	TRBD1	TGCAGCGTCGAGACAGGGGGCAATGGCTACACCTTC	CSVETGGNGYTF
.	TRBV5-1	TRBJ1-6	TRBD1	TGCGCCAGCAGCTTGGGACAGGGTAATTCACCCCTCCACTTT	CASSLGQGNSPLHF
.	TRBV19	TRBJ1-4	.	TGTGCCACCTTGGGGGGGTCCAGCCGGGAAAAACTGTTTTTT	CATLGGSSREKLFF
.	TRBV29-1	TRBJ2-3	.	TGCAGCGAACAGAAGGTGACAGATACGCAGTATTTT	CSEQKVTDTQYF
.	TRBV27	TRBJ2-5	TRBD2	TGTGCCAGCAGTTTAAGGAAGCGGGGGAGGGAGACCCAGTACTTC	CASSLRKRGRETQYF
once	TRBV2	TRBJ1-5	.	TGTGCCAGCAGCGCTGACAGGCAGCCCCAGCATTTT	CASSADRQPQHF
.	TRBV11-3	TRBJ2-3	TRBD1	TGTGCCAGCAGCTTAGATCGGGGGGACAGGGGTACAGATACGCAGTATTTT	CASSLDRGDRGTDTQYF
.	TRBV25-1	TRBJ2-7	.	TGTGCCAGCCTGGGAAGCAGTCCTGGGGGCATCTACGAGCAGTACTTC	CASLGSSPGGIYEQYF
.	TRBV28	TRBJ2-1	TRBD1	TGTGCCAGCAACGAACACGGGACAGGCGACAATGAGCAGTTCTTC	CASNEHGTGDNEQFF
large	TRBV27	TRBJ1-6	.	TGTGCCAGCAGCCCACAGGGCCCTCTGAATTCACCCCTCCACTTT	CASSPQGPLNSPLHF
.	TRBV5-1	TRBJ1-1	.	TGCGCCAGCAGCTCTACAGCGAACACTGAAGCTTTCTTT	CASSSTANTEAFF
once	TRBV6-2/TRBV6-3	TRBJ1-2	TRBD1	TGTGCCAGCAGTTGGATAACGGGACAGGGTATTCCTTATGGCTACACCTTC	CASSWITGQGIPYGYTF
.	TRBV10-2	TRBJ2-4	TRBD2	TGCGCCAGCAGATCCGGGACTAGGGAAAACATTCAGTACTTC	CASRSGTRENIQYF
.	TRBV4-1	TRBJ1-2	.	TGCGCCAGCAGCCACGGGGGGGCACAGAGGGGAGGCTACACCTTC	CASSHGGAQRGGYTF
.	TRBV7-3	TRBJ2-5	TRBD1	TGTGCCAGCAGCCCAATGGGACAGGGAGGGACCCAGTACTTC	CASSPMGQGGTQYF
.	TRBV7-2	TRBJ2-7	TRBD1	TGTGCCAGCAGCCCTAGAAATGGACAGGACCTTTCCTACGAGCAGTACTTC	CASSPRNGQDLSYEQYF
.	TRBV12-3/TRBV12-4	TRBJ2-2	.	TGTGCCAGCACCCCAACCGGTATCAGGGAGCTGTTTTTT	CASTPTGIRELFF
.	TRBV9	TRBJ1-2	.	TGTGCCAGCAGCGTAGACGAGGGGGAGTATGGCTACACCTTC	CASSVDEGEYGYTF
.	TRBV10-2	TRBJ2-1	TRBD2	TGCGCCAGCAGTGAGTCGACTCGGGCTAGCGGGGGGGAGCAGTTCTTC	CASSESTRASGGEQFF
once	TRBV6-5	TRBJ1-6	TRBD1	TGTGCCAGCAGTTACGGACAGGGAATGTCTTCACCCCTCCACTTT	CASSYGQGMSSPLHF
.	TRBV6-5	TRBJ1-2	.	TGTGCCAGCAGTTACTCAGGGGCGCGTGCTCGCTACACCTTC	CASSYSGARARYTF
.	TRBV5-6	TRBJ1-5	.	TGTGCCAGCAGCGCCCGGGGAAGATTCAATCAGCCCCAGCATTTT	CASSARGRFNQPQHF
.	TRBV4-2	TRBJ2-1	TRBD2	TGTGCCAGCAGGCTTAGCGGGGGGACATTCTCCTACAATGAGCAGTTCTTC	CASRLSGGTFSYNEQFF
.	TRBV2	TRBJ1-4	.	TGTGCCAGCCAACGGGTAACTAATGAAAAACTGTTTTTT	CASQRVTNEKLFF
.	TRBV2	TRBJ2-3	TRBD1	TGTGCCAGCAGTCAGGGACAGGGGGTCTTGGGTACGCAGTATTTT	CASSQGQGVLGTQYF
.	TRBV7-2	TRBJ1-6	.	TGTGCCAGCAGCTTAGACAACAGTTACAATTCACCCCTCCACTTT	CASSLDNSYNSPLHF
.	TRBV3-1/TRBV3-2	TRBJ2-5	TRBD1	TGTGCCAGCAGCCAAGATCCCACTTCCGGGACAGGAGGGCGGGGAGAGACCCAGTACTTC	CASSQDPTSGTGGRGETQYF
once	TRBV4-3	TRBJ2-7	.	TGCGCCAGCAGCCAAGATTTGACAGGAATCACCTACGAGCAGTACTTC	CASSQDLTGITYEQYF
.	TRBV4-2	TRBJ2-7	TRBD2	TGTGCCAGCAGCCAAGGGCCAGCGGGGGCCTACGAGCAGTACTTC	CASSQGPAGAYEQYF
.	TRBV6-1	TRBJ1-4	.	TGTGCCAGCAGTGAGGACAGTTTAGAACTGTTTTTT	CASSEDSLELFF
.	TRBV30	TRBJ1-1	.	TGTGCCTGGAGTGGAGGTATCTCGCTTCTCACTGAAGCTTTCTTT	CAWSGGISLLTEAFF
.	TRBV19	TRBJ2-7	.	TGTGCCAGTACCCCGGGACTTCTACTTGGCGAGCAGTACTTC	CASTPGLLLGEQYF
.	TRBV9	TRBJ2-1	.	TGTGCCAGCAGCGTAGATGATGGCGGGGCCTACCGAAATGAGCAGTTCTTC	CASSVDDGGAYRNEQFF
.	TRBV18	TRBJ1-2	.	TGTGCCAGCTCACCAGCCCAGGGAAGGGGCGATGGCTACACCTTC	CASSPAQGRGDGYTF
.	TRBV9	TRBJ1-1	TRBD1	TGTGCCAGCAGCGTAGATGGGACAGGGCGTGCTGAAGCTTTCTTT	CASSVDGTGRAEAFF
few	TRBV9	TRBJ2-7	TRBD2	TGTGCCAGCAGCCCACGGGGGGTCTCGGGGACTATATACGAGCAGTACTTC	CASSPRGVSGTIYEQYF
once	TRBV28	TRBJ2-5	TRBD1	TGTGCCAGCAGTTCTACGGGACAGCCTAACCAAGAGACCCAGTACTTC	CASSSTGQPNQETQYF
.	TRBV7-8	TRBJ1-1	.	TGTGCCAGCAGCTTAGTCTCAGCCGGAGGCACTGAAGCTTTCTTT	CASSLVSAGGTEAFF
.	TRBV11-3	TRBJ1-2	TRBD1	TGTGCCAGCAGCTTTGGGGTCGCAAAGGGGACAGGGGGCACGGGTGGCTACACCTTC	CASSFGVAKGTGGTGGYTF
.	TRBV7-2	TRBJ2-3	TRBD2	TGTGCCAGCAGCTCGGGACTAGCGGGGCTCACAGATACGCAGTATTTT	CASSSGLAGLTDTQYF
few	TRBV3-1/TRBV3-2	TRBJ2-2	.	TGTGCCAGCAGCCAAGGGCTTGGAAAGGGGACCGGGGAGCTGTTTTTT	CASSQGLGKGTGELFF
.	TRBV5-6	TRBJ1-2	TRBD1	TGTGCCAGCAGCCCCGAAGCAGGGGGCGTAATGCGTGGCTACACCTTC	CASSPEAGGVMRGYTF
.	TRBV11-1	TRBJ2-7	.	TGTGCCAGCAGCTTGTGGACAGACCTACGGGAGCAGTACTTC	CASSLWTDLREQYF
.	TRBV15	TRBJ1-3	.	TGTGCCACCAGCAGAGATAACTCTGGAAACACCATATATTTT	CATSRDNSGNTIYF
.	TRBV7-2	TRBJ2-2	.	TGTGCCAGCAGCTTAACGAGGGCTAGCGACACCGGGGAGCTGTTTTTT	CASSLTRASDTGELFF
.	TRBV5-4	TRBJ1-2	TRBD1	TGTGCCAGCAGCTCGCTACAGGGGGCAGGGGATGGCTACACCTTC	CASSSLQGAGDGYTF
.	TRBV6-2/TRBV6-3	TRBJ2-3	TRBD2	TGTGCCAGCAGTGGTCGACTAGCGGGGGCCCTATCCGTCATAGATACGCAGTATTTT	CASSGRLAGALSVIDTQYF
.	TRBV24-1	TRBJ2-3	TRBD2	TGTGCCACCAGTGACCCCAGCGGGGGGACCACAGATACGCAGTATTTT	CATSDPSGGTTDTQYF
.	TRBV9	TRBJ2-7	.	TGTGCCAGCAGCGAGAACAGGGTTAATTCCTACGAGCAGTACTTC	CASSENRVNSYEQYF